The present TCR beta chain was sequenced within a study of T cells in Graves' hyperthyroidism and ophthalmopathy. Study in general: Peripheral blood sampling occurred at initial diagnosis, before any treatment. Study-wide results and limits: Most thyroid clonotypes that were expanded above 0.001 also turned up in blood.

Exclusion of patients followed from uncontrolled infection, other autoimmune disease, pregnancy or lactation. PBMCs came from around 9.7 ml fresh peripheral blood. A word on this clonotype: Its antigen is not known.

Amplification yielded TCR beta CDR3 regions, with RNA transcripts as the source. First-round RT-PCR with HTBI primers amplified the TCR CDR3 region. TCRdb redid the calling of the multiplex PCR reads with MiXCR, one entry per CDR3 protein. Altogether about 640,000 distinct CDR3 sequences are present, around 21% being singletons, with the ten largest covering 34%. The germline CDR1 and CDR2 sequences are MGHRA and YSYEKL. CDR3 length: 15 amino acids. V lost 2 bases to trimming and J lost 4 bases; unmatched junction nucleotides: 7. This sequence originates from a man aged 25 to 40 with Graves' ophthalmopathy. The chain joins TRBV4-1 to TRBJ1-1; 7 nucleotides agree with TRBD1. The sequenced sample consisted of blood. CDR3 coding DNA: TGCGCCAGCAGCCAACCCAGACAGGGTGGCACTGAAGCTTTCTTT. Translated: CASSQPRQGGTEAFF.